This T cell receptor (beta chain) appears in the sequencing data of a study of blood T cells in healthy people across ages (dated by TCRdb to 2014 to 2015). About the study as a whole: In model experiments, template switching captured about one uniquely barcoded TCR beta cDNA molecule for every two T cells. The donors were divided into four age groups: young (average around 16 years), middle-aged (approximately 39), aged (about 61) and long-lived (roughly 86). The study analyzed two additional independent replicas of 1 million unique cDNA reads from the same blood draw for two donors, one aged 18 to 30 and one aged 80 or older. Age-related changes in TCR beta repertoire diversity were measured in the study by deep sequencing normalized with unique cDNA molecular identifiers. To avoid experimental bias, donors of different ages were spread randomly across the sequencing lanes. On the study overall, not on this receptor specifically: As age increased, observed TCR beta diversity per million T cells dropped in a roughly linear way, and a significant reduction was already evident by age 40. The percentage of naive T cells measured by flow cytometry correlated strongly with observed TCR beta diversity. Compared with the aged group, the long-lived group had more naive CD4+ T cells, fewer expanded clones and increased TCR diversity, suggesting age selection. Because profiling used bulk unsorted PBMCs, naive and antigen-experienced compartments could not be compared conclusively. Total diversity estimates from one million sequenced T cells were considered lower bounds and underestimates. The CMV infection status of donors was not known, potentially confounding age-related changes in expanded clonotypes.

The donors were around 39 Caucasian individuals from Russia, aged roughly 6 to 90 years, who were systemically healthy. Around 10 milliliters of peripheral blood were drawn from each donor into EDTA-treated Vacutainer tubes. Ficoll-Paque density-gradient centrifugation was used to isolate PBMCs, with at least 6.5 million obtained per sample. Trizol reagent was used to extract total RNA from the PBMCs, yielding at least 5 micrograms per sample. The percentages of naive CD45RAhigh/CD27high T cells were determined by flow cytometry on a PBMC aliquot from every donor. V lost 3 bases and J lost 8 bases; the stretch between them is 13 bases long. The CDR3 starts with the cysteine, ends with the phenylalanine, and has 13 residues. Only CDR3 DNA is held: 39 bases, read in frame from base 1. The germline V gene sets CDR1 to MNHEY and CDR2 to SVGAGI. Details on this clonotype: The antigen it recognizes is unknown. Nothing much larger sits one base from this clone, and base qualities are not available.

The protocol used for the library was 5' RACE. The sample was run on an Illumina HiSeq 2500. The second PCR ran for about 6 to 12 cycles and used a J-beta primer mix along with a sample-barcoded 5' primer. Each TCR beta cDNA molecule received a unique molecular identifier from a template-switch 5' adaptor carrying 12 random nucleotides. At least 2.5 million CDR3-containing paired-end reads were obtained from each sample. First-strand cDNA was synthesized from all RNA with the Mint cDNA synthesis kit, primed by a TRBC-specific oligonucleotide. Following uracil-DNA glycosylase treatment, a first 18-cycle PCR with universal primers M1SS and BC2_uni_R was performed on all cDNA. On the authors' methods: Normalization of each sample was performed by random selection of 1 million high-quality reads, each carrying a distinct molecular identifier. Instead of being binned into consensus sequences, reads that shared molecular identifiers were thrown out. MiTCR, with a Q25 quality threshold and the strictest error-elimination algorithm, was used for CDR3 identification, clonotype clustering and error correction. A nonparametric unseen species model with Euler transformation was used to estimate a lower bound on total TCR beta diversity. The public reads were reprocessed in TCRdb via fastp at Q25 and MiXCR, keeping in-frame beta chains. Rows matching on CDR3 protein sequence are summarized as one entry with the most common DNA and genes. The authors' filters were not applied to this entry. The sample table holds hundreds of thousands of distinct CDR3 sequences, of which approximately 40% were seen once. The top ten hold 25% to 35% of the sample.

The rearrangement combines TRBV6-5 with TRBJ1-2, with the D segment identity uncertain. The clonotype comes from a man older than 75 in good health. Sequenced sample: blood. The CDR3 is CASSYADLDGYTF. In nucleotide form, the sequence is TGTGCCAGCAGTTATGCGGACCTCGACGGCTACACCTTC.